This T cell receptor beta chain derives from a study of blood T cell repertoires in COVID-19. Turning to the study itself: Sources were T cells, B-cell-depleted T cells, or PBMCs; the material itself was cDNA or gDNA.

TCRdb's copy holds only in-frame clones and misses some; the assay was immunoSEQ multiplex PCR. The table lists about 130,000 clones, approximately 85% of them singletons, with 2.5% to 3.5% in the top ten. The CDR3 totals 13 residues. V was pared by 5 bases and J by 0 bases, with 8 bases between. CDR1 is SGHDT and CDR2 is YYEEEE in the germline V gene. Those enrolled in Seattle joined during active infection and were followed longitudinally afterward. The V and J genes are TRBV5-6 and TRBJ1-1; D gene uncertain. The material sequenced was peripheral blood. The clonotype was recovered from a woman older than 75 with COVID-19, enrolled during active disease. CDR3 region: CASREIMNTEAFF. The CDR3 nucleotides read TGTGCCAGCAGAGAGATTATGAACACTGAAGCTTTCTTT.